Listed below are T cell receptor beta chains from one sample, sequenced in a study of blood T cell repertoires in COVID-19. TCRdb's copy holds only in-frame clones and misses some; the assay was immunoSEQ multiplex PCR. Of 250,000 to 300,000 clones in the sample, approximately 83% were seen once. The sequencing input was PBMCs or T cells enriched from blood (not recorded which). The receptor set was obtained from a man aged 50-60 years who had recovered from COVID-19. The CDR3 runs from the conserved cysteine through the conserved F or W. The D gene is left open where the match is weak. Clone size is shown for a subset of rows, as once, few, many or a class of expanded clone.

V	D	size	J	DNA	CDR3
TRBV20-1	.	.	TRBJ2-3	TGCAGTGCTAGACAGACAGATACGCAGTATTTT	CSARQTDTQYF
TRBV2	.	few	TRBJ2-7	TGTGCCACCATTAGTGGGGCATTTGGCGAGCAGTACTTC	CATISGAFGEQYF
TRBV3-1/TRBV3-2	.	.	TRBJ2-3	TGTGCCAGCAGCCTAGGAGTCGGCGGTGCGAGGGCAGATACGCAGTATTTT	CASSLGVGGARADTQYF
TRBV5-6	TRBD1	.	TRBJ2-7	TGTGCCAGCAGCCCTGACAGGGGGACTATCTACGAGCAGTACTTC	CASSPDRGTIYEQYF
TRBV18	TRBD1	.	TRBJ1-6	TGTGCCAGCTCACCGTCAGACAGGGGGCATTCACCCCTCCACTTT	CASSPSDRGHSPLHF
TRBV6-5	.	.	TRBJ2-6	TGTGCCAGCAGACAGAAGAACTCTGGGGCCAACGTCCTGACTTTC	CASRQKNSGANVLTF
TRBV29-1	.	.	TRBJ2-7	TGCAGCGCCGCCTCGAAAGGGGGCTCCTACGAGCAGTACTTC	CSAASKGGSYEQYF
TRBV6-5	.	.	TRBJ1-2	TGTGCCAGCACTCACGGAGGCTCGTACACCTTC	CASTHGGSYTF
TRBV14	.	.	TRBJ2-2	TGTGCCAGCAGCCGCATCGGGACCGGGGAGCTGTTTTTT	CASSRIGTGELFF
TRBV20-1	TRBD2	.	TRBJ2-7	TGCAGTGCTAGTGATAGCGGGAGGCTCTACGAGCAGTACTTC	CSASDSGRLYEQYF